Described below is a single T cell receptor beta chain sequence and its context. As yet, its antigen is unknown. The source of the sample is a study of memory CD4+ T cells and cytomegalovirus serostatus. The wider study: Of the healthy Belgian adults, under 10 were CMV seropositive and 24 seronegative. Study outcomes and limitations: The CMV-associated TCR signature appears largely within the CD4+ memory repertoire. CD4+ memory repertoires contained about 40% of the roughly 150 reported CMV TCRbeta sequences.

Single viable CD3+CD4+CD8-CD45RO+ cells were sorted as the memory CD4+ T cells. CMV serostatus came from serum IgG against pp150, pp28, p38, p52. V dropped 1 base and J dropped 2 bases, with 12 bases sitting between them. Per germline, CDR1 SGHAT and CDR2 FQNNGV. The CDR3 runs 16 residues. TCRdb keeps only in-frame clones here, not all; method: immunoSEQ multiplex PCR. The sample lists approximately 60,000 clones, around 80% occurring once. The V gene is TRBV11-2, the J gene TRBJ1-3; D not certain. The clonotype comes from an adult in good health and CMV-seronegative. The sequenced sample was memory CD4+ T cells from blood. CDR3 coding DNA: TGTGCCAGCAGCTTAGGGGGATCAAGGGCTGGAAACACCATATATTTT. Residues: CASSLGGSRAGNTIYF.